Presented here are 12 T cell receptor beta chains from one specimen sequenced in a study of brain T cells in children with intractable seizures. The table came from immunoSEQ multiplex PCR; TCRdb's copy has only in-frame clones and leaves some out. The sample yields around 100,000 clones, around 94% seen once. The sample was peripheral blood, taken at surgery. The receptors originated from a boy younger than two with hemimegalencephaly and intractable seizures.

This rearrangement joins TRBV7-9 to TRBJ2-5, with 13 bases lining up with TRBD2. Germline values: CDR1 SEHNR, CDR2 FQNEAQ (reference sequence). V shed 1 base, J shed 1 base, and the junction held 3 bases outside the gene matches. This CDR3 has 17 residues. CDR3 in amino acids: CASSLGGLAGSQETQYF. DNA for the CDR3: TGTGCCAGCAGCTTAGGGGGACTAGCGGGGTCCCAAGAGACCCAGTACTTC.

CDR3 protein: CASSTPAGGNTIYF. The CDR3 DNA sequence: TGTGCCAGCAGCACCCCGGCGGGGGGAAACACCATATATTTT. The V gene is TRBV7-9, the J gene TRBJ1-3; no clear D gene. This CDR3 comprises 14 residues. Looked up from germline, CDR1 is SEHNR and CDR2 is FQNEAQ (reference sequence). Between the trimmed V and J ends, which lost 5 bases and 4 bases, there was a span of 12 bases.

This chain links TRBV2 with TRBJ1-1; maybe TRBD1 (5 bases). Trimming left V 6 bases short and J 3 bases short, with 14 bases between. CDR1 and CDR2 (germline): SNHLY, FYNNEI. This CDR3 region has 14 residues. CDR3 DNA sequence: TGTGCCAGCAGCGCCTCGGGGCTGGACACTGAAGCTTTCTTT. Its translation: CASSASGLDTEAFF.

The V and J genes are TRBV2 and TRBJ1-2, with unresolved D. Germline CDR1 and CDR2: SNHLY and FYNNEI. This CDR3 is built from 13 residues. Trimming pared 3 bases from V and 4 bases from J, leaving 9 bases between. The CDR3 sequence is CASSDPPFYGYTF. In nucleotides, the CDR3 is TGTGCCAGCAGTGATCCCCCTTTCTATGGCTACACCTTC.

This chain links TRBV28 with TRBJ1-5; weak D call: TRBD1 (6 bases). This CDR3 has 18 residues. V was pared by 5 bases and J by 3 bases, with 23 bases between. The V gene's germline CDR1 is MDHEN and CDR2 SYDVKM. CDR3 DNA sequence: TGTGCCAGCAGTCGTAGGAAACAGGGATCAGGTTCCAATCAGCCCCAGCATTTT. This codes for CASSRRKQGSGSNQPQHF.

This clone occurred once. The chain combines TRBV19 with TRBJ2-6; D may be TRBD1 (5 bases). The CDR3 contains 18 residues. The V end lost 4 bases, the J end lost 0 bases, and 16 bases lay between the germline ends. Per germline, CDR1 LNHDA and CDR2 SQIVND (reference sequence). The CDR3 reads CASSKQAMLYSGANVLTF. Here the CDR3 DNA reads TGTGCCAGTAGTAAACAGGCCATGCTCTACTCTGGGGCCAACGTCCTGACTTTC.

V and J are TRBV19 and TRBJ1-1; D possibly corresponds to TRBD1 (6 bases). This CDR3 is built from 11 residues. Germline V gene sequence: CDR1 LNHDA, CDR2 SQIVND (reference sequence). With 6 bases removed from V and 7 bases from J, the gap between germline ends came to 9 bases. The CDR3 spells CASRGGHEAFF. The DNA for the CDR3 is TGTGCCAGTAGGGGGGGGCATGAAGCTTTCTTT. Drawing the rest from reference TRBV19 and TRBJ1-1, the complete variable domain is DGGITQSPKYLFRKEGQNVTLSCEQNLNHDAMYWYRQDPGQGLRLIYYSQIVNDFQKGDIAEGYSVSREKKESFPLTVTSAQKNPTAFYLCASRGGHEAFFGQGTRLTVV.

The V and J genes are TRBV15 and TRBJ1-5, with D perhaps TRBD1 (6 bases). Trimming removed 1 base at V and 2 bases at J, with 21 bases between. The CDR3 is made up of 19 amino acids. Germline lookup yields CDR1 LNHNV and CDR2 YYDKDF (reference sequence). The CDR3 region has the DNA TGTGCCACCAGCAGAGCCACACAGGGTGAGCTTTGGCGCAATCAGCCCCAGCATTTT. Its translation: CATSRATQGELWRNQPQHF. Full variable domain (remainder filled in from reference TRBV15 and TRBJ1-5): DAMVIQNPRYQVTQFGKPVTLSCSQTLNHNVMYWYQQKSSQAPKLLFHYYDKDFNNEADTPDNFQSRRPNTSFCFLDIRSPGLGDTAMYLCATSRATQGELWRNQPQHFGDGTRLSIL.

V gene TRBV5-1 combines with J gene TRBJ2-3, with TRBD2 identical over 10 bases. V shed 0 bases and J 4 bases; nucleotides not matched to a gene: 5. Germline values: CDR1 SGHRS, CDR2 YFSETQ. The CDR3 runs to 16 residues. CDR3 loop: CASSLELAGTPDTQYF. The CDR3 bases are TGCGCCAGCAGCTTGGAACTAGCGGGAACTCCAGATACGCAGTATTTT.

J is TRBJ2-1 and V is TRBV4-3; possibly TRBD2 for D (6 bases). This CDR3 is 16 amino acids long. V lost 1 base to trimming and J lost 10 bases, with 20 bases between them. Per the germline V gene, CDR1 is LGHNA and CDR2 is YSLEER. CDR3 residues: CASSQGLGREVWEQFF. The CDR3 DNA is TGCGCCAGCAGCCAAGGCCTGGGCAGGGAGGTGTGGGAGCAGTTCTTC.

This chain joins TRBV4-1 and TRBJ2-1; D might be TRBD2 (5 bases). CDR3 length: 17 amino acids. Germline V gene lookup returns CDR1 MGHRA and CDR2 YSYEKL. V lost 1 base and J 8 bases, leaving 21 bases between the germline ends. Here the CDR3 reads CASSQVPLFAGSDEQFF. The CDR3, as DNA: TGCGCCAGCAGCCAAGTTCCTCTATTCGCGGGTTCGGATGAGCAGTTCTTC.

By proportion, this clone is medium-sized. The chain carries TRBV27 and TRBJ2-7; D is undetermined. Germline CDR1 MNHEY, CDR2 SMNVEV (reference sequence). The V gene lost 6 bases and the J gene lost 3 bases, with 15 bases spanning the gap. This CDR3 has 14 residues. For the CDR3, the DNA is TGTGCCAGCAGCCCTACCCCTAGGGACTACGAGCAGTACTTC. Translating gives CASSPTPRDYEQYF.